This passage covers 31 T cell receptor beta chains from one sample sequenced in a study of blood T cell repertoires in COVID-19. Generated by immunoSEQ multiplex PCR, the TCRdb table keeps only in-frame clones and is missing some. The profile shows around 150,000 clones, approximately 92% of them singletons. The sample was peripheral blood. These receptors originate from a woman aged 55-69 years with active COVID-19.

The chain combines TRBV2 with TRBJ1-1, with TRBD1 matching 12 bases. The germline gives CDR1 SNHLY, CDR2 FYNNEI. The CDR3 runs 20 residues. J was trimmed by 5 bases and V by 0 bases; bases with no gene match: 16. CDR3 residues: CASSEALRGQGAKRRTEAFF. DNA for the CDR3: TGTGCCAGCAGTGAAGCGCTTCGGGGACAGGGGGCGAAAAGGCGGACTGAAGCTTTCTTT.

The CDR3 loop is CASSYSPREKETQYF. The CDR3 nucleotides are TGTGCCAGCAGTTACTCCCCTCGGGAGAAAGAGACCCAGTACTTC. The rearrangement uses TRBV6-2 or TRBV6-3 and TRBJ2-5; D is possibly TRBD2 (6 bases). This CDR3 contains 15 residues. V was trimmed by 0 bases and J by 3 bases, leaving 11 bases between them. Germline CDR1 is MNHEY and CDR2 is SVGEGT.

In this sample, this clone turned up a few times. The rearrangement uses TRBV7-9 and TRBJ1-1; TRBD1 is a possible D gene (6 bases). CDR3 length equals 11 residues. Trimming removed 11 bases from V and 4 bases from J, with 11 bases in between. CDR1 SEHNR and CDR2 FQNEAQ come from the germline V gene (reference sequence). DNA of the CDR3: TGTGCCGGCGCGGGGGCCACTGAAGCTTTCTTT. This sequence encodes CAGAGATEAFF.

This clone appeared a single time. The V gene is TRBV9, the J gene TRBJ1-2; 7 nucleotides align to TRBD1. The CDR3 spans 15 residues. The germline V gene encodes CDR1 SGDLS and CDR2 YYNGEE. V trimming: 4 bases; J trimming: 5 bases; junction bases outside the gene matches: 11. The CDR3 spells CASSPDLRQGYGYTF. CDR3 DNA: TGTGCCAGCAGCCCAGACCTGAGACAGGGATATGGCTACACCTTC.

The chain couples TRBV6-5 to TRBJ2-2; maybe TRBD1 (5 bases). CDR1 is MNHEY and CDR2 is SVGAGI in the germline V gene. This CDR3 has 14 residues. The ends were cut back, 8 bases at V and 5 bases at J, with 15 bases in the middle. The CDR3 DNA sequence: TGTGCCAGCTGCAAGGACATGAGAACCGGGGAGCTGTTTTTT. This codes for CASCKDMRTGELFF.

This clone appeared once. The chain couples TRBV5-5 to TRBJ2-5; TRBD1 matches at 7 bases. This CDR3 region has 13 residues. CDR1 and CDR2 (germline): SGHKS, YYEKEE (reference sequence). Germline trimming cut 1 base from V and 3 bases from J; bases unmatched to any gene: 0. CDR3 sequence reads: CASSLTGEETQYF. CDR3 sequence (DNA): TGTGCCAGCAGCTTGACAGGGGAAGAGACCCAGTACTTC. The whole variable domain, remainder taken from reference TRBV5-5 and TRBJ2-5, is DAGVTQSPTHLIKTRGQQVTLRCSPISGHKSVSWYQQVLGQGPQFIFQYYEKEERGRGNFPDRFSARQFPNYSSELNVNALLLGDSALYLCASSLTGEETQYFGPGTRLLVL.

This chain connects TRBV5-1 to TRBJ2-5, with TRBD2 as a possible D gene (5 bases). The V end lost 2 bases, the J end lost 1 base, and 12 bases lay between the germline ends. The CDR3 is 15 amino acids. Germline V gives CDR1 SGHRS, CDR2 YFSETQ. CDR3: CASSFYGNFQETQYF. Written as DNA, the CDR3 is TGCGCCAGCAGCTTCTACGGGAACTTCCAAGAGACCCAGTACTTC.

The sample holds one count of this clone. The gene calls are TRBV19 and TRBJ1-6; 7 bases line up with TRBD1. The CDR3 consists of 15 residues. Germline lookup yields CDR1 LNHDA and CDR2 SQIVND (reference sequence). J gave up 8 bases and V 7 bases, and 11 bases lay outside the gene matches. The CDR3 here is CASKGAGHPDSPLHF. The CDR3 DNA reads as TGTGCCAGTAAGGGGGCGGGACACCCCGATTCACCCCTCCACTTT.

J is TRBJ2-1 and V is TRBV27; TRBD1 agrees at 7 bases. V was pared by 7 bases and J by 12 bases, with 9 bases of the junction left unmatched. This CDR3 is 12 amino acids long. CDR1 and CDR2 from the germline V gene are MNHEY and SMNVEV (reference sequence). The chain's CDR3 is CASTKTGARQFF. CDR3 in DNA: TGTGCCAGCACTAAAACAGGGGCCCGGCAGTTCTTC.

To note about this clone: At the DNA level, this CDR3 is encoded by other sequences in the same sample as well. The chain recombines TRBV5-8 with TRBJ1-1; no reliable D call. Per the germline V gene, CDR1 is SGHTS and CDR2 is YDEGEE. V was trimmed by 1 base and J by 0 bases, leaving 4 bases between them. The CDR3 contains 13 residues. CDR3 region: CASSLSVNTEAFF. CDR3 nucleotides: TGTGCCAGCAGCTTGTCTGTGAACACTGAAGCTTTCTTT.

The V gene is TRBV7-2, the J gene TRBJ1-2, with no clear D. Trimming shortened V by 8 bases and J by 2 bases, and 6 bases separated the two germline ends. In germline, CDR1 is SGHTA, CDR2 FQGNSA. The CDR3 is 11 amino acids. The CDR3 here is CASESNYGYTF. CDR3 nucleotide sequence: TGTGCCAGCGAGTCCAACTATGGCTACACCTTC.

The chain is built from TRBV19 and TRBJ2-1; 13 nucleotides line up with TRBD2. V shed 3 bases, J shed 2 bases, and the junction held 1 base outside the gene matches. The CDR3 sequence is 16 residues long. Per germline, CDR1 LNHDA and CDR2 SQIVND (reference sequence). CDR3 sequence (DNA): TGTGCCAGTAGTATTGGGACTAGCGGGACCTACAATGAGCAGTTCTTC. This encodes CASSIGTSGTYNEQFF.

The chain employs TRBV15 and TRBJ2-4; TRBD2 matches at 7 bases. V trimming: 1 base; J trimming: 0 bases; junction bases outside the gene matches: 6. The CDR3 extends over 17 amino acids. Germline CDR1 is LNHNV and CDR2 is YYDKDF (reference sequence). CDR3 coding DNA: TGTGCCACCAGCAGAGCGGTCCAGCGGGAAGCCAAAAACATTCAGTACTTC. It is translated as CATSRAVQREAKNIQYF.

The CDR3 bases are TGTGCCAGCAGCTCGGGACATCTTTGGGCCAACCAGCCCCAGCATTTT. It encodes CASSSGHLWANQPQHF. The chain links TRBV28 to TRBJ1-5; D is perhaps TRBD1 (6 bases). CDR1 is MDHEN and CDR2 is SYDVKM in the germline V gene. V was clipped by 6 bases and J by 7 bases, with 22 bases between them. The CDR3 totals 16 residues.

In DNA form, the CDR3 reads TGTGCCATCAGTGGGGGAGAGGGACACAACTATGGCTACACCTTC. Translating gives CAISGGEGHNYGYTF. The V gene is TRBV10-3, the J gene TRBJ1-2; tentatively, D is TRBD1 (6 bases). The V end was cut by 4 bases, the J end by 2 bases, with 14 bases between. CDR1 is ENHRY and CDR2 is SYGVKD in the germline V gene. CDR3 length: 15 residues.

The chain employs TRBV6-5 and TRBJ2-7; no clear D gene. This CDR3 comprises 13 residues. The ends were cut back, 10 bases at V and 0 bases at J, with 13 bases in the middle. Germline V gene data show CDR1 as MNHEY and CDR2 as SVGAGI. This CDR3 is CATSYGYSYEQYF. CDR3 DNA: TGTGCCACCTCTTACGGTTACTCCTACGAGCAGTACTTC.

The chain recombines TRBV21-1 with TRBJ2-7; TRBD1, the table's D call, was not compared with the DNA. TRBV21-1 is recorded as a pseudogene. The CDR3 has 13 residues. The CDR3 DNA reads as TGTGCCAGCAGCGCCCGACAGGGGTGCGAGCAGTACTTC. It translates to CASSARQGCEQYF.

The J gene is TRBJ2-1, the V gene TRBV19, with TRBD1 identical over 9 bases. V trimming: 5 bases; J trimming: 5 bases; junction bases outside the gene matches: 13. The germline V gene encodes CDR1 LNHDA and CDR2 SQIVND (reference sequence). This CDR3 region has 17 residues. The CDR3 here is CASSGVFGTGTNNEQFF. CDR3 in DNA: TGTGCCAGTAGTGGCGTCTTTGGGACAGGGACCAACAATGAGCAGTTCTTC.

The CDR3 sequence is CASSSQREQFF. The CDR3 bases are TGTGCCAGCAGCTCTCAGCGGGAGCAGTTCTTC. This sequence joins TRBV5-4 and TRBJ2-1; weak D call: TRBD2 (5 bases). This CDR3 is built from 11 residues. Trimming shortened V by 3 bases and J by 10 bases, and 8 bases separated the two germline ends. Germline CDR1 SGHNT, CDR2 YYREEE (reference sequence).

Only one count was recorded for this clone. This sequence joins TRBV7-2 and TRBJ1-6, with TRBD1 matching 7 bases. The V segment lost 1 base and the J segment 9 bases; nucleotides outside the gene matches: 9. CDR1 is SGHTA and CDR2 is FQGNSA in the germline V gene. This CDR3 comprises 16 residues. As DNA, the CDR3 is TGTGCCAGCAGCTTAGGGAAGACAGGGCCTATTTCACCCCTCCACTTT. Translated: CASSLGKTGPISPLHF.

V gene TRBV2 combines with J gene TRBJ1-1; no clear D. CDR1 and CDR2 from the germline V gene are SNHLY and FYNNEI. The CDR3 runs to 13 residues. The germline V and J ends were trimmed by 6 bases and 10 bases, with 18 bases remaining between them. The CDR3 DNA reads TGTGCCAGCAGGTCGAGCGGACCCTCGGGAGCTTTCTTT. Translating gives CASRSSGPSGAFF.

This CDR3 reads CATSRVSLNYGYTF. The CDR3 nucleotides read TGTGCCACCAGCAGAGTAAGCCTTAACTATGGCTACACCTTC. This chain uses TRBV15 with TRBJ1-2; no firm D call. This CDR3 has 14 amino acids. Trimming left V 1 base short and J 1 base short, with 7 bases between. Per the germline V gene, CDR1 is LNHNV and CDR2 is YYDKDF (reference sequence).

The chain couples TRBV7-8 to TRBJ1-3, with 9 bases that match TRBD1. The V and J ends lost 5 bases and 2 bases, in that order; junction bases with no gene match: 10. This CDR3 is 17 amino acids long. The germline CDR1 and CDR2 sequences are SGHVS and FQNEAQ. This CDR3 reads CASSAGFGTGTGNTIYF. The CDR3 nucleotides are TGTGCCAGCAGCGCGGGCTTCGGGACAGGGACTGGAAACACCATATATTTT. The complete variable domain, with remaining parts taken from reference TRBV7-8 and TRBJ1-3, reads GAGVSQSPRYKVAKRGQDVALRCDPISGHVSLFWYQQALGQGPEFLTYFQNEAQLDKSGLPSDRFFAERPEGSVSTLKIQRTQQEDSAVYLCASSAGFGTGTGNTIYFGEGSWLTVV.

For this clone: The junction does not match germline at one end; this may be a read error. This chain links TRBV3-1 (or the pseudogene TRBV3-2) with TRBJ1-2, with D possibly matching TRBD1 (6 bases). The CDR3 has 16 amino acids. Looked up from germline, CDR1 is LGHDT and CDR2 is YNNKEL (reference sequence). The CDR3: CASSQRAGGLNSGYTF. The DNA for the CDR3 is TGTGCCAGCAGCCAAAGGGCCGGGGGGCTCAACTCTGGCTACACCTTC.

V is TRBV7-3 and J is TRBJ2-3, with D possibly being TRBD1 (5 bases). In germline, CDR1 is SGHTA, CDR2 FQGTGA. V was shortened by 4 bases and J by 3 bases, with 14 bases between the two germline ends. CDR3 length: 15 residues. CDR3 bases: TGTGCCAGCAGCTCCTGGGGCAGGGCGACAGATACGCAGTATTTT. It yields the protein CASSSWGRATDTQYF. The full variable domain, rest sourced from reference TRBV7-3 and TRBJ2-3, is GAGVSQTPSNKVTEKGKYVELRCDPISGHTALYWYRQSLGQGPEFLIYFQGTGAADDSGLPNDRFFAVRPEGSVSTLKIQRTERGDSAVYLCASSSWGRATDTQYFGPGTRLTVL.

This chain uses TRBV12-3 or TRBV12-4 with TRBJ1-1; a weak D match, TRBD1 (5 bases). Trimming took off 2 bases at V and 9 bases at J, with 13 bases between the two ends. CDR3 length: 13 residues. CDR3 DNA sequence: TGTGCCAGCAGTTTAAGAGGAGGGGACCAAGCTTTCTTT. Translated, it gives CASSLRGGDQAFF.

The sample holds one count of this clone. The rearrangement links TRBV5-1 to TRBJ2-7; no definite D call. Trimming took 4 bases from V and 6 from J, leaving 20 bases between them. Looked up from germline, CDR1 is SGHRS and CDR2 is YFSETQ. The CDR3 is made up of 15 amino acids. CDR3 sequence (DNA): TGCGCCAGCAGCATTCGTGGTGGGCCCGGCGCCGAGCAGTACTTC. It specifies CASSIRGGPGAEQYF.

Only one count was recorded for this clone. The chain has TRBV7-2 and TRBJ2-2; possibly TRBD1 for D (6 bases). Germline V gives CDR1 SGHTA, CDR2 FQGNSA. Trimming shortened V by 1 base and J by 5 bases, and 8 bases separated the two germline ends. The CDR3 totals 14 residues. The chain's CDR3 is CASSLGTVTGELFF. In DNA form, the CDR3 reads TGTGCCAGCAGCTTAGGGACAGTTACCGGGGAGCTGTTTTTT.

This clone has a single count. The J gene is TRBJ2-1, the V gene TRBV5-6; 12 nucleotides match TRBD2. V lost 1 base to trimming and J lost 2 bases; unmatched junction nucleotides: 4. Germline CDR1 reads SGHDT; CDR2 reads YYEEEE. The length of the CDR3 is 17 residues. The CDR3 coding sequence is TGTGCCAGCAGCTTGAGGACTAGCGGGATTGCCTACAATGAGCAGTTCTTC. Its translation is CASSLRTSGIAYNEQFF.

The chain is built from TRBV29-1 and TRBJ2-2, with 10 bases lining up with TRBD2. V trimming: 7 bases; J trimming: 7 bases; junction bases outside the gene matches: 6. Per the germline V gene, CDR1 is SQVTM and CDR2 is ANQGSEA. CDR3 length: 13 residues. Written as DNA, the CDR3 is TGCAGCGGGCGAGGGACTAGCGACGGGGAGCTGTTTTTT. Translation: CSGRGTSDGELFF.

The V and J genes are TRBV5-1 and TRBJ2-1; 7 bases match TRBD2. CDR3 size: 18 residues. V lost 1 base to trimming and J lost 0 bases; unmatched junction nucleotides: 10. The V gene's germline CDR1 is SGHRS and CDR2 YFSETQ. The CDR3 region is CASSLSFPPGGSYNEQFF. For the CDR3, the DNA is TGCGCCAGCAGCTTGAGTTTTCCTCCGGGAGGCTCCTACAATGAGCAGTTCTTC.